The T cell receptor beta chain under discussion was sequenced for a study of radiation and T cells in renal cell carcinoma. Study-wide background: Nephrectomy followed 15 Gy stereotactic body radiation by 4 weeks. Study-wide results and caveats: In blood, top tumor clones expanded by 2 weeks, shrinking by 4.

A note on this clone: The target antigen is unknown.

Described time point: baseline pretreatment blood. Treatment of the sample: 15 Gy SBRT to primary tumor, nephrectomy 4 weeks later. Serial blood draws occurred at baseline and 2 and 4 weeks post-SBRT. This renal cell carcinoma was of the clear cell type. Clones were sequenced by immunoSEQ multiplex PCR, and TCRdb holds only the in-frame ones, with some missing. In the table there are about 140,000 clones, approximately 82% of which are singletons. V lost 5 bases to trimming and J lost 5 bases, with 17 bases between them. The CDR3 contains 15 residues. In germline, CDR1 is SGHTA, CDR2 FQGNSA. This TCR came from a woman aged 50 to 60 with renal cell carcinoma. This chain joins TRBV7-2 and TRBJ2-3; maybe TRBD2 (6 bases). Sequencing was performed on blood, taken from a patient whose treatment included radiotherapy and nephrectomy. The CDR3, as DNA: TGTGCCAGCAGCGGGAGCGTTGGGGGGAGAGATACGCAGTATTTT. Its translation is CASSGSVGGRDTQYF.